This T cell receptor beta chain originates from a study of molecular identifiers for immune sequencing clone quantification. Each CDR3 protein gets one entry after TCRdb re-called the PCR reads with MiXCR. Of about 10,000 distinct CDR3 sequences in the sample, roughly a sixth were seen once. Whole-study results and caveats: A shared barcode on identical TCR molecules could lead to underestimated sizes for highly expanded clones.

Germline loops: CDR1 SGHVS, CDR2 FNYEAQ. The CDR3 spans 16 residues. Trimming cost V 5 bases and J 2 bases, with 19 bases left between them. This clonotype is medium-sized (0.01 to 0.1%) in the sample. Its cognate antigen is unknown. The chain is built from TRBV7-6 and TRBJ2-7; TRBD1 or TRBD2 may be the D gene (5 bases each). The sequencing sample was made of naive CD8+ T cells from blood, with Jurkat cell RNA spiked in. Subset specified: FACS-sorted CD8+CD4-CCR7+CD45RA+ naive T cells. The TCR sequence derives from a human donor in good health. Some libraries in this study had Jurkat cell RNA spiked in. CDR3: CASSPTSPGTAYEQYF. CDR3 bases: TGTGCCAGCAGCCCCACCAGCCCAGGGACGGCCTACGAGCAGTACTTC.